The 5 T cell receptor beta chains given below trace back to one sample, sequenced in a study of T cells in Graves' hyperthyroidism and ophthalmopathy. Template material for amplifying TCR beta CDR3 regions consisted of RNA transcripts. First-round RT-PCR with HTBI primers amplified the TCR CDR3 region. In TCRdb, the multiplex PCR reads were re-called with MiXCR into one record per CDR3 protein. The table lists around 600,000 distinct CDR3 sequences, 11% to 15% of them singletons. The specimen was blood. The receptors come from a woman under 30 with Graves' ophthalmopathy.

This clonotype has ten or more counts. The rearrangement uses TRBV5-4 and TRBJ2-3; the match to TRBD2 covers 13 bases. The CDR3 is 18 amino acids. Losses at the gene ends were 0 bases for V and 2 bases for J; bases not matched to a gene: 6. Germline loops: CDR1 SGHNT, CDR2 YYREEE (reference sequence). CDR3 sequence reads: CASSLGTSGRVFTDTQYF. As DNA, the CDR3 is TGTGCCAGCAGCTTGGGGACTAGCGGGAGAGTATTCACAGATACGCAGTATTTT. Filled out from reference TRBV5-4 and TRBJ2-3, the complete variable domain reads ETGVTQSPTHLIKTRGQQVTLRCSSQSGHNTVSWYQQALGQGPQFIFQYYREEENGRGNFPPRFSGLQFPNYSSELNVNALELDDSALYLCASSLGTSGRVFTDTQYFGPGTRLTVL.

The table lists this clonotype with many counts. The V gene is TRBV29-1, the J gene TRBJ1-2, with D perhaps TRBD1 (6 bases). The length of the CDR3 is 12 residues. CDR1 is SQVTM and CDR2 is ANQGSEA in the germline V gene. The DNA for the CDR3 is TGCAGTGATGGACAGTTCGACTATGGCTACACCTTC. It translates to CSDGQFDYGYTF.

This chain uses TRBV27 with TRBJ2-5, with D unresolved. V dropped 4 bases and J dropped 5 bases, with 14 bases sitting between them. Germline V gene lookup returns CDR1 MNHEY and CDR2 SMNVEV (reference sequence). The CDR3 extends over 14 amino acids. The CDR3: CASSSIDLRETQYF. DNA of the CDR3: TGTGCCAGCAGTTCCATCGACCTCAGGGAGACCCAGTACTTC.

This clonotype occurred many times. The chain is built from TRBV7-3 and TRBJ2-3; a weak D match, TRBD1 (5 bases). The CDR3 spans 16 residues. Germline V CDR1 and CDR2: SGHTA, FQGTGA. Trimming pared 0 bases from V and 2 bases from J, leaving 12 bases between. The CDR3 loop reads CASSLTDSPFTDTQYF. The CDR3 coding sequence is TGTGCCAGCAGCTTAACTGACAGCCCCTTCACAGATACGCAGTATTTT.

This clonotype was detected many times. The chain combines TRBV11-1 with TRBJ1-1; TRBD1 agrees at 10 bases. The germline V gene encodes CDR1 SGHAT and CDR2 FQDESV (reference sequence). This CDR3 has 15 amino acids. The trim removed 8 bases at V and 4 bases at J, leaving 10 bases unmatched. CDR3 sequence: CASYPRDRGSTEAFF. For the CDR3, the DNA is TGTGCCAGCTACCCCCGGGACAGGGGATCCACTGAAGCTTTCTTT.